Below, one T cell receptor (beta chain) is given with its context. Its antigen is not known. This specimen belongs to a study of identical twins. Study-wide results and caveats: Twins shared beta out-of-frame sequences in excess, but this excess was weaker.

Template switching introduced a universal primer site, and the cDNA bore unique molecular identifiers. TCRdb analysed the 5' RACE reads with MiXCR anew, one entry per CDR3 protein. The table includes 1.5 million or so distinct CDR3 sequences, less than 35% detected once. This CDR3 comprises 14 residues. The germline V gene has CDR1 SQVTM and CDR2 ANQGSEA. V lost 2 bases to trimming and J lost 5 bases; unmatched junction nucleotides: 8. The source is a newborn girl in good health. Input material: cord blood. J is TRBJ1-2 and V is TRBV29-1; 7 nucleotides align to TRBD1. CDR3 sequence (DNA): TGCAGCGTTGAACCCGACAGGGAGGGGTATGGCTACACCTTC. Residues: CSVEPDREGYGYTF.